This T cell receptor beta chain was sequenced in a study of blood T cell repertoires in COVID-19. About the study: Nucleic acid was either cDNA or gDNA, and it came from T cells, B-cell-depleted T cells, or PBMCs.

Ages ranged from about 18 to 89 years, with residence in fewer than 25 US areas. Cohorts were determined from participant-reported clinical history. All recovered Cohort 3 donors got two negative PCRs, got clearance, or saw symptom resolution. V lost 0 bases and J lost 4, with 7 bases in between. The CDR3 is 14 residues long. CDR1 is LNHNV, CDR2 YYDKDF, per germline (reference sequence). Measured with immunoSEQ multiplex PCR; TCRdb has only the in-frame clones, and not every one. The sample holds under 200,000 clones, less than 85% seen once. The clonotype was recovered from a man in his sixties who had recovered from COVID-19. The chain recombines TRBV15 with TRBJ2-1; tentatively, D is TRBD2 (6 bases). The specimen sequenced was PBMCs or T cells enriched from blood (not recorded which). This CDR3 is CATSRDAGYNEQFF. In nucleotides, the CDR3 is TGTGCCACCAGCAGAGATGCGGGGTACAATGAGCAGTTCTTC.